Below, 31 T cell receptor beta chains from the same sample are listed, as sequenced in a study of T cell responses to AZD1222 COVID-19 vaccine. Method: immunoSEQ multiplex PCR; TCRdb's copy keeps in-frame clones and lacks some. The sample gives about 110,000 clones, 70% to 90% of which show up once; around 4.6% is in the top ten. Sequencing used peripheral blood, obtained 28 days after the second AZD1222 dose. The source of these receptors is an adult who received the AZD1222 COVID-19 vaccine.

CDR3: CASSRRSGQRGNEAFF. DNA of the CDR3: TGTGCCAGTAGTCGGAGATCGGGTCAGAGGGGCAATGAAGCTTTCTTT. The rearrangement joins TRBV19 to TRBJ1-1, with D tentatively TRBD1 (5 bases). Between the trimmed V and J ends, which lost 5 bases and 7 bases, there was a span of 23 bases. Germline CDR1 is LNHDA and CDR2 is SQIVND (reference sequence). This CDR3 region has 16 residues.

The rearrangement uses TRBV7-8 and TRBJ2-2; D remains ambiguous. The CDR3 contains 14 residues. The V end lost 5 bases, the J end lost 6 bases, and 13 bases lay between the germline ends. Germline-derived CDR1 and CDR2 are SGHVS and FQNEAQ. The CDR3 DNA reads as TGTGCCAGCAGCCCACCCACTCCCCCCGGGGAGCTGTTTTTT. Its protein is CASSPPTPPGELFF.

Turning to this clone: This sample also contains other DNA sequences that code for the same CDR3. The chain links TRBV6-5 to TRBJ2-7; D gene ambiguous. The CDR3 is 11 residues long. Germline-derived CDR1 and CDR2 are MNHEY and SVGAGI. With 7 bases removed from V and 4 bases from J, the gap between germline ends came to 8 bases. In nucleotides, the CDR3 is TGTGCCAGCAATCTACGTTACGAGCAGTACTTC. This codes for CASNLRYEQYF.

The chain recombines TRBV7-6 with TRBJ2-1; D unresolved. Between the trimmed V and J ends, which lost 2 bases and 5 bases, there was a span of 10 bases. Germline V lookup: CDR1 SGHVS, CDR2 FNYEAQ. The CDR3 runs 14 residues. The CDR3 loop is CASSLMGSHNEQFF. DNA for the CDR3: TGTGCCAGCAGCTTAATGGGTTCCCACAATGAGCAGTTCTTC.

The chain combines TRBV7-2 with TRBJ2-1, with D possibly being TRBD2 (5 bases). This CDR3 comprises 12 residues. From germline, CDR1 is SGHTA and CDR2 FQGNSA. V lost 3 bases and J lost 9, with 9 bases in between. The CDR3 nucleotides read TGTGCCAGCAGCTTGAGGGTCTCTGAGCAGTTCTTC. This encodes CASSLRVSEQFF. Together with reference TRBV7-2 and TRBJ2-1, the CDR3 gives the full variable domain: GAGVSQSPSNKVTEKGKDVELRCDPISGHTALYWYRQSLGQGLEFLIYFQGNSAPDKSGLPSDRFSAERTGGSVSTLTIQRTQQEDSAVYLCASSLRVSEQFFGPGTRLTVL.

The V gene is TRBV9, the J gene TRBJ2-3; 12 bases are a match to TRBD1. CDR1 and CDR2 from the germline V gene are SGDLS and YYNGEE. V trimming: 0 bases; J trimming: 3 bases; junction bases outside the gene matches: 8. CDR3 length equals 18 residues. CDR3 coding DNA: TGTGCCAGCAGCGTAGGGCCATCGGGACAGGGGGCTACAGATACGCAGTATTTT. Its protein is CASSVGPSGQGATDTQYF.

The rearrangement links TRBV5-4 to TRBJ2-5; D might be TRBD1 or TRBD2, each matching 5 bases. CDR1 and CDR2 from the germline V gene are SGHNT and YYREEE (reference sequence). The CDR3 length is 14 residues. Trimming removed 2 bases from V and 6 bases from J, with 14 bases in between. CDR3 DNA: TGTGCCAGCAGCTTCTGGGGCCTAGCCCAGACCCAGTACTTC. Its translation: CASSFWGLAQTQYF.

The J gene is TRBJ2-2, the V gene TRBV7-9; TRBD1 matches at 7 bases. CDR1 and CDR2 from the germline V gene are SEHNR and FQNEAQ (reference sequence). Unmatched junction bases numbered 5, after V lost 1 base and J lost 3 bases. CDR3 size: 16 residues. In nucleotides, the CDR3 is TGTGCCAGCAGCTTAGTGACAGGGATATACACCGGGGAGCTGTTTTTT. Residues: CASSLVTGIYTGELFF.

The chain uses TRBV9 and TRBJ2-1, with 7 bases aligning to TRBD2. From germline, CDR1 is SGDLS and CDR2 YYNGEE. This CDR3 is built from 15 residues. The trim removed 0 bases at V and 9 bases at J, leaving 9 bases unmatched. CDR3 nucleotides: TGTGCCAGCAGCGTAGCTAGTCTGGGGGGGTCTGAGCAGTTCTTC. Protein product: CASSVASLGGSEQFF.

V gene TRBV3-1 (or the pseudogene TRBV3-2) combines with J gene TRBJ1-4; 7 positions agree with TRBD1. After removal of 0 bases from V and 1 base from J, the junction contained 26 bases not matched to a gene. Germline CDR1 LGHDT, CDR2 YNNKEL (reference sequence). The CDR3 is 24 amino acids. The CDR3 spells CASSQDEATGWFYPKDQTNEKLFF. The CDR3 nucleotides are TGTGCCAGCAGCCAAGATGAGGCGACAGGGTGGTTCTATCCTAAAGACCAAACTAATGAAAAACTGTTTTTT.

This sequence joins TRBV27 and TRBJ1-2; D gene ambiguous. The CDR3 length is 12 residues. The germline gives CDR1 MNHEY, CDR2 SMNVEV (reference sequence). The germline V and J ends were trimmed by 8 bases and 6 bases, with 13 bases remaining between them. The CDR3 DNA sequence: TGTGCCAGCCGGCGAGGTGTTCATGGCTACACCTTC. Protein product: CASRRGVHGYTF.

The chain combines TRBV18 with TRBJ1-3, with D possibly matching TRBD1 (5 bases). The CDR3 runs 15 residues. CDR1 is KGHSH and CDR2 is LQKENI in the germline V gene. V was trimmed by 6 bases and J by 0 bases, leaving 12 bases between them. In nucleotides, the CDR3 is TGTGCCAGCTCCATTCTGGGGACCTCTGGAAACACCATATATTTT. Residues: CASSILGTSGNTIYF.

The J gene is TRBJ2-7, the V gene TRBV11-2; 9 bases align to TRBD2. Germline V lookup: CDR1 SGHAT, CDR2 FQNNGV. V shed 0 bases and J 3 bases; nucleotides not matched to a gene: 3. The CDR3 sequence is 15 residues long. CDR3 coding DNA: TGTGCCAGCAGCTTAGAGGTTAGCGGGAGCTACGAGCAGTACTTC. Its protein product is CASSLEVSGSYEQYF.

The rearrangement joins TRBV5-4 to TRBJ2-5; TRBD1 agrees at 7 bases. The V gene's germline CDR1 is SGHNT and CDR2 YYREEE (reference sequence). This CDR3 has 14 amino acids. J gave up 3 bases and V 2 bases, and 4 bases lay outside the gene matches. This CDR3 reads CASSFKGGEETQYF. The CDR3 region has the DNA TGTGCCAGCAGCTTCAAAGGGGGCGAAGAGACCCAGTACTTC.

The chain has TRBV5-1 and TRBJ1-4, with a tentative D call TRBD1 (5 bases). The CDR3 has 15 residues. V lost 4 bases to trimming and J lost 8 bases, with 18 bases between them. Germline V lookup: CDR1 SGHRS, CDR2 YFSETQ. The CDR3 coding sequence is TGCGCCAGCAGCCCGGCCGGGGGGGTCGCGGAAAAACTGTTTTTT. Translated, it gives CASSPAGGVAEKLFF.

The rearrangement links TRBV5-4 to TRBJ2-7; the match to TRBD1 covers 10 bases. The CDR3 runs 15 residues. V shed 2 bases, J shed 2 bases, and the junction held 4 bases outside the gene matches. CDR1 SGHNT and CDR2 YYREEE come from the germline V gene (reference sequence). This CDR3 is CASSFPGTGAYEQYF. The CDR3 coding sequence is TGTGCCAGCAGCTTCCCCGGGACAGGGGCCTACGAGCAGTACTTC.

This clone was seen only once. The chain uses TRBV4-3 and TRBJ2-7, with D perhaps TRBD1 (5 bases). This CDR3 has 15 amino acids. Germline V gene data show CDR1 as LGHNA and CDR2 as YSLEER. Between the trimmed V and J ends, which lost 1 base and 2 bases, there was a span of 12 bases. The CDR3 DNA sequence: TGCGCCAGCAGCCAAGGCCGACAGAGAACCTACGAGCAGTACTTC. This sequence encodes CASSQGRQRTYEQYF.

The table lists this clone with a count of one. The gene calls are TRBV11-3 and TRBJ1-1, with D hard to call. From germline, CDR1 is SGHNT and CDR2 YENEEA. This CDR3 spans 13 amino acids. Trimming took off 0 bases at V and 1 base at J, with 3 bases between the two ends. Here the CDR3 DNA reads TGTGCCAGCAGCTTAGACGCGAACACTGAAGCTTTCTTT. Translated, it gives CASSLDANTEAFF.

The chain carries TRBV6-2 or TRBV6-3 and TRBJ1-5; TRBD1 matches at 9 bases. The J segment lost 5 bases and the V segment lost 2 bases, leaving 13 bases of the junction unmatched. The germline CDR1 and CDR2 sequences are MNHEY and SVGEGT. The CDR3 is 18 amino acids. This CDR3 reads CASSYRPGQGFRDQPQHF. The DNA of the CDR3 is TGTGCCAGCAGTTACCGTCCGGGACAGGGATTTCGGGATCAGCCCCAGCATTTT.

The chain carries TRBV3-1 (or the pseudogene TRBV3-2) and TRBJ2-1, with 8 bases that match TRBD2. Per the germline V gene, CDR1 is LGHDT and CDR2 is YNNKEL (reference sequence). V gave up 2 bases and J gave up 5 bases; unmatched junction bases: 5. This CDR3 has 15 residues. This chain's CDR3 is CASSQQAGAHNEQFF. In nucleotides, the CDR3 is TGTGCCAGCAGCCAACAAGCGGGAGCTCACAATGAGCAGTTCTTC.

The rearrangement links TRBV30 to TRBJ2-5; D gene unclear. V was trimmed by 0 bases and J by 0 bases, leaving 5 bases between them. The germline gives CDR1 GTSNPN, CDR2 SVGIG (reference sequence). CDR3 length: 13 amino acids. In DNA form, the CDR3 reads TGTGCCTGGAGTGTTAGTGACCAAGAGACCCAGTACTTC. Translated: CAWSVSDQETQYF.

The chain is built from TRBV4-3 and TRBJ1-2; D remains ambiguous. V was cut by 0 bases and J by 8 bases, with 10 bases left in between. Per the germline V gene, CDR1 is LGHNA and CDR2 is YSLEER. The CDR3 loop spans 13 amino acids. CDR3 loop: CASSQDMGFGYTF. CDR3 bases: TGCGCCAGCAGCCAAGATATGGGTTTCGGCTACACCTTC.

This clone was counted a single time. The CDR3 nucleotides read TGTGCCAGCGCGACAGCTTATAGCAATCAGCCCCAGCATTTT. It yields the protein CASATAYSNQPQHF. The chain links TRBV19 to TRBJ1-5, with a weak D call TRBD1 (5 bases). Trimming took 9 bases from V and 0 from J, leaving 12 bases between them. The CDR3 spans 14 residues. Germline CDR1 and CDR2: LNHDA and SQIVND (reference sequence).

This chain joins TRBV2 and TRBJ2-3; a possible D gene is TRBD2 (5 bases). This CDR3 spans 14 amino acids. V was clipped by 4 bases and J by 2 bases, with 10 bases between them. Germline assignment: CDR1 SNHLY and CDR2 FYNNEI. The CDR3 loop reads CASSADSITDTQYF. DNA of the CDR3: TGTGCCAGCAGTGCGGACTCGATCACAGATACGCAGTATTTT.

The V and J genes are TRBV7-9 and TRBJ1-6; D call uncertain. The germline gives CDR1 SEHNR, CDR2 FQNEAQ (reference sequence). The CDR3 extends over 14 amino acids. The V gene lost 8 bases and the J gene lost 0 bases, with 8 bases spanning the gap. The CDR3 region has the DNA TGTGCCAGCGGGTCGAGCTCCTATAATTCACCCCTCCACTTT. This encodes CASGSSSYNSPLHF.

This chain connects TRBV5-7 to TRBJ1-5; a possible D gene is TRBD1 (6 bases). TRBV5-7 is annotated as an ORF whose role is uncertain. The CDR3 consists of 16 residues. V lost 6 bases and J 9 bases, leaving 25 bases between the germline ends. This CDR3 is CASNRERDRPFRPQHF. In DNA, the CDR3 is TGTGCCAGCAACCGAGAACGAGACAGGCCTTTTCGGCCCCAGCATTTT.

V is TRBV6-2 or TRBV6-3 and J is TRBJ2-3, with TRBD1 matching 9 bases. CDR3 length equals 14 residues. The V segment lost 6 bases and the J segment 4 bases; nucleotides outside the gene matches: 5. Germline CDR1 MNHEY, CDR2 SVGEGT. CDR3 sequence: CASSTGGLADTQYF. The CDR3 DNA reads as TGTGCCAGCAGCACAGGGGGCTTGGCAGATACGCAGTATTTT.

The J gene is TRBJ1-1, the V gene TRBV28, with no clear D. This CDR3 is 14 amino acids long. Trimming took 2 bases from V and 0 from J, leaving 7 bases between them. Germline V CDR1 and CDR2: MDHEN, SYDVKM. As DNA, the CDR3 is TGTGCCAGCAGTTTACGGGGAATGAACACTGAAGCTTTCTTT. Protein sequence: CASSLRGMNTEAFF.

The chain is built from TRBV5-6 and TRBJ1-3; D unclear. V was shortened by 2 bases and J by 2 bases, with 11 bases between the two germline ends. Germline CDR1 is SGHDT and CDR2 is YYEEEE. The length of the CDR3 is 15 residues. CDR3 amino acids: CASSFYRTPGNTIYF. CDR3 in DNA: TGTGCCAGCAGCTTTTACCGGACCCCTGGAAACACCATATATTTT.

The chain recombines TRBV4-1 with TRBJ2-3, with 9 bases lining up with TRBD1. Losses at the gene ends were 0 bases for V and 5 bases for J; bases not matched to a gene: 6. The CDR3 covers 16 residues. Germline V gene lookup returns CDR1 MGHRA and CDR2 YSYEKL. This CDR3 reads CASSQDRTGAQDTQYF. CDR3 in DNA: TGCGCCAGCAGCCAAGACCGGACAGGGGCTCAAGATACGCAGTATTTT.

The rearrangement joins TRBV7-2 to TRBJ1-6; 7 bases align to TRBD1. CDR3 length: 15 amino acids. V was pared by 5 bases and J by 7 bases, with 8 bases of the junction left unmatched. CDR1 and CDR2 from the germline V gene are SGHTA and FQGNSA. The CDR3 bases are TGTGCCAGCAGCCTCGGGACAGCAGAGAATTCACCCCTCCACTTT. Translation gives CASSLGTAENSPLHF.